This entry lists 3 T cell receptor beta chains sequenced from one sample in a study of T-cell reconstitution after alpha-beta-depleted transplantation in children (dated by TCRdb to about 2016). The library relied on PCR. Data came from an Illumina HiSeq 2500. To normalize quantification of the TCRbeta repertoire, the TCR libraries were built with molecular barcoding that relied on unique molecular identifiers. TCRdb trimmed the raw reads at Q25, called clones with MiXCR and kept productive beta chains. For every CDR3 protein sequence, its rows merge into one entry that carries the most common genes and DNA. The sample profile shows about 400,000 distinct CDR3 sequences; roughly 22% of them were found once. The ten largest make up 3% to 4% of the sample. This material consisted of PBMCs from the stem cell graft donor, taken from the stem cell graft. Receptors originate from a human donor who donated a stem cell graft to a child with acute myeloid leukemia.

The V call is TRBV19, the J call TRBJ1-5; D is perhaps TRBD1 (6 bases). Germline assignment: CDR1 LNHDA and CDR2 SQIVND (reference sequence). The CDR3 totals 15 residues. V lost 7 bases, J lost 0 bases, and 13 bases lay in between. CDR3 in amino acids: CASTGQVNSNQPQHF. CDR3 in DNA: TGTGCCAGTACGGGACAAGTCAATAGCAATCAGCCCCAGCATTTT.

V gene TRBV28 combines with J gene TRBJ2-1; D is perhaps TRBD2 (6 bases). CDR1 is MDHEN and CDR2 is SYDVKM in the germline V gene. Trimming stripped 11 bases from V and 6 bases from J, with 17 bases between. The CDR3 extends over 13 amino acids. The CDR3 nucleotides read TGTGCCGGGGGGATGGGAGCCCTCAATGAGCAGTTCTTC. Translation gives CAGGMGALNEQFF.

This clonotype was detected a few times. The chain carries TRBV27 and TRBJ2-1; no definite D call. CDR3 length: 12 amino acids. Trimming cost V 5 bases and J 9 bases, with 11 bases left between them. From germline, CDR1 is MNHEY and CDR2 SMNVEV (reference sequence). The CDR3 loop reads CASSLLGIEQFF. The CDR3 DNA reads as TGTGCCAGCAGTCTTCTTGGCATTGAGCAGTTCTTC.